This passage covers 20 T cell receptor beta chains from one sample sequenced in a study of human T cells and chemical hapten exposure. TCRdb re-called the RACE reads through MiXCR, storing one row per CDR3 protein. Here the sample spans about 120,000 distinct CDR3 sequences, around an eighth being singletons. Sample time point: pre-sensitization, week 0. Treatment meaning: therapeutic diphenylcyclopropenone sensitization with weekly scalp DPC. The sample was whole blood, taken in connection with sensitization to the hapten diphenylcyclopropenone (DPC). Receptors were obtained from a woman aged 18-30 years with alopecia areata. Some clones in this sample may be carry-over from other donors' samples.

This clonotype was detected a few times. V and J are TRBV29-1 and TRBJ1-1; 7 nucleotides align to TRBD1. Looked up from germline, CDR1 is SQVTM and CDR2 is ANQGSEA. The CDR3 is made up of 14 amino acids. J was trimmed by 4 bases and V by 6 bases; bases with no gene match: 11. The CDR3: CSVDTGAGTTEAFF. CDR3 in DNA: TGCAGCGTAGATACAGGGGCGGGGACCACTGAAGCTTTCTTT. Variable domain in full (rest from reference TRBV29-1 and TRBJ1-1): SAVISQKPSRDICQRGTSLTIQCQVDSQVTMMFWYRQQPGQSLTLIATANQGSEATYESGFVIDKFPISRPNLTFSTLTVSNMSPEDSSIYLCSVDTGAGTTEAFFGQGTRLTVV.

This clonotype was recorded many times. Here the CDR3 DNA reads TGTGCCAGCAGCCCCGGGACAGGTCTATCCGGGGAGCTGTTTTTT. Translation: CASSPGTGLSGELFF. This chain joins TRBV7-2 and TRBJ2-2, with 8 bases matching TRBD1. CDR3 length: 15 residues. V dropped 5 bases and J dropped 6; count of bases not matched to a gene: 8. Germline V gene data show CDR1 as SGHTA and CDR2 as FQGNSA.

The J gene is TRBJ1-1, the V gene TRBV6-1, with 8 bases fitting TRBD1. Trimming at V came to 6 bases and at J to 1 base, leaving 7 bases not matched to a gene. The CDR3 runs to 15 residues. Germline V gene data show CDR1 as MNHNS and CDR2 as SASEGT. The CDR3 nucleotides are TGTGCCAGCAGCGCCGGGACAGGACCGAACACTGAAGCTTTCTTT. Amino acids: CASSAGTGPNTEAFF.

This clonotype has just one count. Germline is not matched at one junction end, which may reflect a read error. V gene TRBV6-1 combines with J gene TRBJ2-3; a weak D match, TRBD1 (6 bases). This CDR3 region has 15 residues. Per germline, CDR1 MNHNS and CDR2 SASEGT. The CDR3 loop is CASSEGSMGADTKYF. CDR3 sequence (DNA): TGTGCCAGCAGTGAAGGTAGTATGGGGGCAGATACGAAGTATTTT.

The CDR3 protein is CASSHSMSSLGSGELFF. The DNA for the CDR3 is TGCGCCAGCAGCCATTCTATGAGCAGCCTGGGGTCCGGGGAGCTGTTTTTT. The chain joins TRBV4-1 to TRBJ2-2; unclear D gene. Trimming took 3 bases from V and 6 from J, leaving 20 bases between them. Per the germline V gene, CDR1 is MGHRA and CDR2 is YSYEKL. The CDR3 loop spans 17 amino acids.

This clonotype was detected many times. The CDR3 DNA reads as TGTGCCAGCAGCTTATTCCAGGGACAAATTCAGCCCCAGCATTTT. Translating gives CASSLFQGQIQPQHF. The chain is built from TRBV5-6 and TRBJ1-5; TRBD1 might be the D (6 bases). The CDR3 runs to 15 residues. V lost 2 bases to trimming and J lost 6 bases, with 15 bases between them. Germline V gene lookup returns CDR1 SGHDT and CDR2 YYEEEE.

V and J are TRBV7-7 and TRBJ2-2; D remains ambiguous. This CDR3 spans 13 amino acids. In germline, CDR1 is SSHAT, CDR2 FNYEAQ (reference sequence). Trimming took off 10 bases at V and 5 bases at J, with 14 bases between the two ends. CDR3 nucleotides: TGTGCCACCGCGCAGAGCAGGACCGGGGAGCTGTTTTTT. It codes for CATAQSRTGELFF. The whole variable domain, filled in from reference TRBV7-7 and TRBJ2-2, reads GAGVSQSPRYKVTKRGQDVTLRCDPISSHATLYWYQQALGQGPEFLTYFNYEAQPDKSGLPSDRFSAERPEGSISTLTIQRTEQRDSAMYRCATAQSRTGELFFGEGSRLTVL.

This clonotype was seen a handful of times. The V gene is TRBV29-1, the J gene TRBJ1-2; weak D call: TRBD1 (5 bases). Germline V lookup: CDR1 SQVTM, CDR2 ANQGSEA. V was clipped by 3 bases and J by 8 bases, with 10 bases between them. The CDR3 is 11 residues long. The CDR3, as DNA: TGCAGCGTTGACAGGGAGGGAGGCTACACCTTC. Its translation: CSVDREGGYTF.

The rearrangement uses TRBV7-6 and TRBJ2-5; tentatively, D is TRBD2 (6 bases). Trimming stripped 1 base from V and 2 bases from J, with 8 bases between. The CDR3 has 14 amino acids. Germline CDR1 and CDR2: SGHVS and FNYEAQ. CDR3 bases: TGTGCCAGCAGCTTAGACGGGGGACAAGAGACCCAGTACTTC. It is translated as CASSLDGGQETQYF.

The V and J genes are TRBV11-2 and TRBJ1-6; D call uncertain. CDR3 length: 13 amino acids. The germline CDR1 and CDR2 sequences are SGHAT and FQNNGV. Between the trimmed V and J ends, which lost 2 bases and 8 bases, there was a span of 7 bases. CDR3 loop: CASSLTIDSPLHF. Here the CDR3 DNA reads TGTGCCAGCAGCTTAACGATAGATTCACCCCTCCACTTT.

This clonotype was seen a handful of times. The chain has TRBV7-2 and TRBJ1-1; D is unresolved. This CDR3 comprises 13 residues. Germline CDR1 SGHTA, CDR2 FQGNSA. V shed 5 bases and J shed 8 bases, with 15 bases lying between them. The CDR3 sequence: CASSPLGQAEAFF. CDR3 nucleotides: TGTGCCAGCAGCCCGCTAGGCCAGGCCGAAGCTTTCTTT.

This clonotype was recorded a few times. The rearrangement links TRBV7-2 to TRBJ2-5, with 9 bases aligning to TRBD2. The germline gives CDR1 SGHTA, CDR2 FQGNSA. This CDR3 contains 13 residues. The J segment lost 5 bases and the V segment lost 8 bases, leaving 6 bases of the junction unmatched. DNA for the CDR3: TGTGCCAGCCTCTACGCGGGGGGGGAGACCCAGTACTTC. Amino acid sequence: CASLYAGGETQYF.

This clonotype was observed a few times. The chain joins TRBV6-6 to TRBJ1-5; 9 bases are a match to TRBD1. The CDR3 has 16 amino acids. Germline trimming cut 0 bases from V and 4 bases from J; bases unmatched to any gene: 4. The V gene's germline CDR1 is MNHNY and CDR2 SVGAGI (reference sequence). CDR3 bases: TGTGCCAGCAGTTACTCGAGACAGGGGGGTAATCAGCCCCAGCATTTT. Its protein is CASSYSRQGGNQPQHF.

The genes are TRBV9 and TRBJ1-3; D is undetermined. Trimming pared 4 bases from V and 5 bases from J, leaving 13 bases between. This CDR3 has 14 amino acids. Germline V lookup: CDR1 SGDLS, CDR2 YYNGEE. The CDR3 is CASSRDVGRNTIYF. DNA for the CDR3: TGTGCCAGCAGCAGGGATGTGGGGAGAAACACCATATATTTT.

The sample holds a few counts of this clonotype. The J gene is TRBJ1-3, the V gene TRBV6-5; D is possibly TRBD1 (5 bases). Germline CDR1 MNHEY, CDR2 SVGAGI. The V end lost 5 bases, the J end lost 1 base, and 18 bases lay between the germline ends. The CDR3 spans 17 residues. This chain's CDR3 is CASSRGMARGSGNTIYF. CDR3 DNA: TGTGCCAGCAGTAGGGGTATGGCAAGGGGTTCTGGAAACACCATATATTTT.

This clonotype was recorded at least ten times. The chain is built from TRBV7-2 and TRBJ2-2, with D perhaps matching TRBD1 (6 bases). Germline V lookup: CDR1 SGHTA, CDR2 FQGNSA. V was shortened by 7 bases and J by 0 bases, with 18 bases between the two germline ends. The CDR3 has 17 amino acids. CDR3 coding DNA: TGTGCCAGCACCATTAACCTTCGACAGGCGAACACCGGGGAGCTGTTTTTT. Translating it yields CASTINLRQANTGELFF.

The chain is built from TRBV6-1 and TRBJ2-7; 7 bases are shared with TRBD1. J gave up 7 bases and V 4 bases, and 7 bases lay outside the gene matches. Looked up from germline, CDR1 is MNHNS and CDR2 is SASEGT. The CDR3 consists of 13 residues. The CDR3 is CASSVTTGVEQYF. CDR3 bases: TGTGCCAGCAGTGTAACAACAGGGGTGGAGCAGTACTTC.

V usage is TRBV7-9 and J usage is TRBJ2-7; TRBD1 might be the D (5 bases). This CDR3 is built from 14 residues. Deletions cut 8 bases from V and 1 base from J, with 15 bases between. Germline CDR1 reads SEHNR; CDR2 reads FQNEAQ (reference sequence). CDR3 protein: CASFRQSISYEQYF. CDR3 nucleotide sequence: TGTGCCAGCTTCCGACAGAGCATTTCCTACGAGCAGTACTTC.

Only a few counts were recorded for this clonotype. CDR3 amino acids: CASSFPAGGLTGELFF. In DNA form, the CDR3 reads TGTGCCAGCAGTTTCCCAGCGGGGGGGCTTACCGGGGAGCTGTTTTTT. The rearrangement uses TRBV27 and TRBJ2-2; 10 bases match TRBD2. V gave up 3 bases and J gave up 5 bases; unmatched junction bases: 6. Per germline, CDR1 MNHEY and CDR2 SMNVEV (reference sequence). The CDR3 spans 16 residues.

This clonotype was recorded many times. The chain links TRBV7-9 to TRBJ2-1, with 7 bases fitting TRBD1. The V gene's germline CDR1 is SEHNR and CDR2 FQNEAQ (reference sequence). The CDR3 length is 15 residues. The ends lost 5 bases at V and 2 bases at J; junction bases unmatched: 6. DNA of the CDR3: TGTGCCAGCAGCCCCCCCGGGACAGCCTACAATGAGCAGTTCTTC. This codes for CASSPPGTAYNEQFF.